This T cell receptor (beta chain) was captured in a study of shared T cell receptors in the human thymus. Method: immunoSEQ multiplex PCR; TCRdb's copy keeps in-frame clones and lacks some. This sample yields 550,000 to 800,000 clones, of which 70% to 90% are seen a single time; roughly 0.01% belongs to the top ten. The germline V gene encodes CDR1 MNHNS and CDR2 SASEGT. This CDR3 has 13 residues. The trim removed 7 bases at V and 2 bases at J, leaving 2 bases unmatched. The sample also formed part of further work on human thymus T cells.

The sample taken for sequencing was thymocytes. The sequence derives from a girl in the first two years of life with a congenital heart defect. The chain employs TRBV6-1 and TRBJ1-2, with 9 bases lining up with TRBD1. DNA for the CDR3: TGTGCCAGCACTGGACAGGGGAACTATGGCTACACCTTC. The encoded protein is CASTGQGNYGYTF.